This passage covers 11 T cell receptor beta chains from one sample sequenced in a study of Ad26.COV2.S vaccination and SARS-CoV-2 variants. Specified treatment: around 19 received Ad26.COV2.S at low or high dose, single or two shots; about 5 received placebo; per-sample allocation not given. Samples were taken on day 63 after the first vaccine or placebo injection. The method was immunoSEQ multiplex PCR; TCRdb's version includes in-frame clones alone and lacks a portion of them. The sample has some 390,000 clones, 88% seen once. Sequences were derived from peripheral blood, sampled in a trial of Ad26.COV2.S vaccine versus placebo. Source of these receptors: a person between 18 and 65 years old who received the Ad26.COV2.S COVID-19 vaccine or a placebo.

The V call is TRBV15, the J call TRBJ1-6; TRBD1 aligns across 8 bases. This CDR3 spans 16 amino acids. V gave up 2 bases and J gave up 12 bases; unmatched junction bases: 12. CDR1 and CDR2 from the germline V gene are LNHNV and YYDKDF (reference sequence). The CDR3, as DNA: TGTGCCACCAGCAGAAACCCCGGGACAGGCAGAGGACCCCTCCACTTT. Its protein product is CATSRNPGTGRGPLHF.

The chain links TRBV3-1 (or the pseudogene TRBV3-2) to TRBJ2-2, with TRBD1 as a possible D gene (5 bases). Trimming removed 2 bases at V and 5 bases at J, with 6 bases between. This CDR3 region has 13 residues. Germline CDR1 reads LGHDT; CDR2 reads YNNKEL (reference sequence). The CDR3 loop is CASSQSGTGELFF. The CDR3 nucleotides read TGTGCCAGCAGCCAATCAGGGACCGGGGAGCTGTTTTTT.

V usage is TRBV10-2 and J usage is TRBJ2-3; no firm D call. V was shortened by 4 bases and J by 0 bases, with 14 bases between the two germline ends. The CDR3 covers 16 residues. The germline CDR1 and CDR2 sequences are WSHSY and SAAADI. The CDR3 bases are TGCGCCAGCAGTGGCGATACGGGTTTGAGCACAGATACGCAGTATTTT. As protein: CASSGDTGLSTDTQYF.

The chain couples TRBV7-8 to TRBJ1-1, with D perhaps TRBD1 (5 bases). V gave up 4 bases and J gave up 2 bases, with 11 bases separating them. Per the germline V gene, CDR1 is SGHVS and CDR2 is FQNEAQ. The CDR3 contains 14 residues. The CDR3 coding sequence is TGTGCCAGCAGCTCACAGGAACTTAACACTGAAGCTTTCTTT. It encodes CASSSQELNTEAFF. The full variable domain, rest sourced from reference TRBV7-8 and TRBJ1-1, is GAGVSQSPRYKVAKRGQDVALRCDPISGHVSLFWYQQALGQGPEFLTYFQNEAQLDKSGLPSDRFFAERPEGSVSTLKIQRTQQEDSAVYLCASSSQELNTEAFFGQGTRLTVV.

V is TRBV19 and J is TRBJ2-2; TRBD2 matches 11 bases. Trimming removed 7 bases from V and 4 bases from J; junction bases left unmatched: 5. CDR1 and CDR2 (germline): LNHDA, SQIVND (reference sequence). This CDR3 is built from 15 residues. The CDR3 reads CASTLSGGGTGELFF. The CDR3 DNA follows: TGTGCCAGTACCCTTAGCGGGGGGGGCACCGGGGAGCTGTTTTTT.

The chain employs TRBV3-1 (or the pseudogene TRBV3-2) and TRBJ2-2, with unresolved D. In germline, CDR1 is LGHDT, CDR2 YNNKEL (reference sequence). Between the trimmed V and J ends, which lost 4 bases and 8 bases, there was a span of 11 bases. This CDR3 has 13 residues. CDR3 region: CASSPWARGELFF. CDR3 nucleotides: TGTGCCAGCAGCCCCTGGGCAAGAGGGGAGCTGTTTTTT.

The chain employs TRBV5-1 and TRBJ2-7; 9 bases are a match to TRBD1. This CDR3 comprises 13 residues. The ends lost 3 bases at V and 6 bases at J; junction bases unmatched: 4. Per the germline V gene, CDR1 is SGHRS and CDR2 is YFSETQ. Written as DNA, the CDR3 is TGCGCCAGCAGCTCCCAGACAGGGGGCGAGCAGTACTTC. Encoded protein: CASSSQTGGEQYF.

The chain links TRBV6-6 to TRBJ1-1; TRBD1 might be the D (5 bases). The germline V gene encodes CDR1 MNHNY and CDR2 SVGAGI (reference sequence). V was pared by 5 bases and J by 1 base, with 8 bases between. This CDR3 is 13 amino acids long. The CDR3 is CASSTTGNTEAFF. The CDR3 DNA sequence: TGTGCCAGCAGTACAACAGGGAACACTGAAGCTTTCTTT.

This clone has only a few counts. The chain employs TRBV7-9 and TRBJ1-4, with a possible D match to TRBD1 (6 bases). The V end was cut by 6 bases, the J end by 7 bases, with 15 bases between. This CDR3 region has 14 residues. In germline, CDR1 is SEHNR, CDR2 FQNEAQ (reference sequence). DNA of the CDR3: TGTGCCAGCAGTTCAGGGGAATTGGGTGAAAAACTGTTTTTT. Protein product: CASSSGELGEKLFF.

Here the CDR3 DNA reads TGCGCCAGCAGCCAGGAAACAGGGGGGAACACCGGGGAGCTGTTTTTT. This codes for CASSQETGGNTGELFF. The J gene is TRBJ2-2, the V gene TRBV5-1; TRBD1 aligns across 8 bases. Germline assignment: CDR1 SGHRS and CDR2 YFSETQ. The CDR3 length is 16 residues. V shed 4 bases, J shed 1 base, and the junction held 6 bases outside the gene matches.

This chain connects TRBV19 to TRBJ1-1, with TRBD1 as a possible D gene (5 bases). CDR3 length equals 14 residues. V lost 6 bases and J lost 1, with 12 bases in between. The V gene's germline CDR1 is LNHDA and CDR2 SQIVND (reference sequence). Here the CDR3 DNA reads TGTGCCAGTAGCCAAGGGCAGGGGAACACTGAAGCTTTCTTT. Protein product: CASSQGQGNTEAFF.